The 30 T cell receptor beta chains listed next were all sequenced from one sample in a study of T cell responses to AZD1222 COVID-19 vaccine. Repertoires were generated with immunoSEQ multiplex PCR, while TCRdb's copy carries only in-frame clones and drops some. This sample carries under 150,000 clones, approximately 90% of them seen once, and the ten largest clones take about 5.5%. Sequenced here: peripheral blood, sampled on day 0 of AZD1222 vaccination. These receptors came from an adult in good health.

The J gene is TRBJ1-2, the V gene TRBV30; D is unresolved. There are 11 residues in the CDR3. Germline CDR1 GTSNPN, CDR2 SVGIG (reference sequence). The V end lost 2 bases, the J end lost 3 bases, and 4 bases lay between the germline ends. This CDR3 reads CAWSIDYGYTF. The DNA for the CDR3 is TGTGCCTGGAGTATTGACTATGGCTACACCTTC.

The chain uses TRBV6-2 or TRBV6-3 and TRBJ1-1, with TRBD1 matching over 7 bases. V gave up 2 bases and J gave up 13 bases; unmatched junction bases: 7. CDR1 and CDR2 from the germline V gene are MNHEY and SVGEGT. The length of the CDR3 is 12 residues. The DNA for the CDR3 is TGTGCCAGCAGTTACAGGGGGGACAGATTTTTCTTT. Translated: CASSYRGDRFFF.

The V and J genes are TRBV7-8 and TRBJ1-4; maybe TRBD1 (6 bases). CDR3 length: 16 amino acids. Trimming stripped 2 bases from V and 8 bases from J, with 18 bases between. Germline CDR1 SGHVS, CDR2 FQNEAQ. CDR3 bases: TGTGCCAGCAGCTTAACACGCCCTGGACAGTGGGAAAAACTGTTTTTT. Amino acid sequence: CASSLTRPGQWEKLFF.

J is TRBJ1-2 and V is TRBV5-6; 8 bases map to TRBD1. Germline values: CDR1 SGHDT, CDR2 YYEEEE. V was pared by 4 bases and J by 3 bases, with 14 bases of the junction left unmatched. The CDR3 runs 17 residues. CDR3 sequence reads: CASSDRRTGFGDYGYTF. The CDR3 DNA is TGTGCCAGCAGCGACCGTCGGACAGGGTTCGGTGACTATGGCTACACCTTC. Based on the CDR3 plus reference TRBV5-6 and TRBJ1-2, the full variable domain is DAGVTQSPTHLIKTRGQQVTLRCSPKSGHDTVSWYQQALGQGPQFIFQYYEEEERQRGNFPDRFSGHQFPNYSSELNVNALLLGDSALYLCASSDRRTGFGDYGYTFGSGTRLTVV.

The chain carries TRBV27 and TRBJ2-1; D not resolved. The V gene lost 2 bases and the J gene lost 7 bases, with 15 bases spanning the gap. The CDR3 loop spans 15 amino acids. Looked up from germline, CDR1 is MNHEY and CDR2 is SMNVEV (reference sequence). This CDR3 reads CASSLARTLTNEQFF. The CDR3, as DNA: TGTGCCAGCAGTTTAGCCAGGACCTTGACAAATGAGCAGTTCTTC.

V is TRBV5-5 and J is TRBJ2-2, with a weak D call TRBD2 (5 bases). Trimming left V 2 bases short and J 3 bases short, with 14 bases between. The CDR3 contains 16 residues. Germline loops: CDR1 SGHKS, CDR2 YYEKEE (reference sequence). CDR3 nucleotides: TGTGCCAGCAGCTTAAGGTCCACCGGGGACACCGGGGAGCTGTTTTTT. Protein product: CASSLRSTGDTGELFF.

The count of this clone is one. The CDR3 spells CASTYRVGNQPQHF. The DNA of the CDR3 is TGTGCCAGCACCTACAGGGTCGGCAATCAGCCCCAGCATTTT. V and J are TRBV28 and TRBJ1-5, with D possibly being TRBD1 (6 bases). Germline assignment: CDR1 MDHEN and CDR2 SYDVKM. The CDR3 length is 14 residues. Trimming took off 7 bases at V and 2 bases at J, with 12 bases between the two ends.

The gene calls are TRBV30 and TRBJ1-1; D remains unclear. The CDR3 length is 13 residues. CDR1 and CDR2 from the germline V gene are GTSNPN and SVGIG (reference sequence). Trimming removed 1 base at V and 5 bases at J, with 11 bases between. The CDR3 reads CAWSGIFGTEAFF. CDR3 bases: TGTGCCTGGAGTGGAATCTTCGGGACTGAAGCTTTCTTT.

The chain links TRBV29-1 to TRBJ2-7; a possible D gene is TRBD1 (6 bases). This CDR3 region has 11 residues. Germline V gene lookup returns CDR1 SQVTM and CDR2 ANQGSEA. Trimming shortened V by 6 bases and J by 3 bases, and 9 bases separated the two germline ends. The CDR3 sequence is CSVRGGYEQYF. Written as DNA, the CDR3 is TGCAGCGTCCGAGGGGGCTACGAGCAGTACTTC.

The CDR3 loop is CASSSARDYGGYTF. DNA of the CDR3: TGTGCCAGCAGCTCCGCCCGGGACTATGGAGGCTACACCTTC. The chain has TRBV7-9 and TRBJ1-2; D might be TRBD1 (5 bases). V lost 4 bases and J 8 bases, leaving 17 bases between the germline ends. Germline CDR1 reads SEHNR; CDR2 reads FQNEAQ (reference sequence). The CDR3 runs to 14 residues.

This clone turned up a few times. J is TRBJ2-2 and V is TRBV5-4, with TRBD2 identical over 7 bases. V lost 4 bases and J lost 1; bases outside the gene matches: 7. The CDR3 totals 16 residues. Germline CDR1 reads SGHNT; CDR2 reads YYREEE (reference sequence). The CDR3 loop reads CASSLLAGGNTGELFF. The CDR3, as DNA: TGTGCCAGCAGCCTATTAGCGGGCGGGAACACCGGGGAGCTGTTTTTT.

The CDR3 coding sequence is TGTGCCAGTAGTATAAGCGGGAGGGCCTTCGCCTACGAGCAGTACTTC. Its protein is CASSISGRAFAYEQYF. The chain links TRBV19 to TRBJ2-7, with TRBD2 matching over 10 bases. The junction had 6 bases not matched to a gene; V was cut back by 2 bases and J by 2 bases. The length of the CDR3 is 16 residues. Germline V lookup: CDR1 LNHDA, CDR2 SQIVND (reference sequence).

This sequence joins TRBV10-3 and TRBJ2-1, with TRBD1 matching over 12 bases. CDR3 length: 14 amino acids. V gave up 5 bases and J gave up 8 bases; unmatched junction bases: 4. Germline CDR1 and CDR2: ENHRY and SYGVKD. CDR3 nucleotides: TGTGCCATCAGTCCGGGACAGGGGGCCGATGAGCAGTTCTTC. Amino acids: CAISPGQGADEQFF.

The CDR3 region has the DNA TGTGCCAGCAGTTTGTCCAGGGGGAGCAATCAGCCCCAGCATTTT. Its translation: CASSLSRGSNQPQHF. The chain uses TRBV28 and TRBJ1-5; 7 bases are a match to TRBD1. The V gene's germline CDR1 is MDHEN and CDR2 SYDVKM. V gave up 3 bases and J gave up 1 base; unmatched junction bases: 3. The CDR3 totals 15 residues.

This chain uses TRBV5-8 with TRBJ1-6, with D tentatively TRBD1 (5 bases). The CDR3 contains 13 residues. V gave up 5 bases and J gave up 15 bases, with 18 bases separating them. The germline V gene has CDR1 SGHTS and CDR2 YDEGEE. This CDR3 reads CASRSEGTSGLHF. The CDR3 nucleotides are TGTGCCAGCAGATCGGAGGGGACTTCGGGCCTCCACTTT.

There are a few counts of this clone. The rearrangement uses TRBV7-9 and TRBJ2-7; D is unclear. V was shortened by 2 bases and J by 0 bases, with 11 bases between the two germline ends. CDR3 length: 15 amino acids. Germline assignment: CDR1 SEHNR and CDR2 FQNEAQ (reference sequence). Here the CDR3 DNA reads TGTGCCAGCAGCTTAACGACACTAAGCTCCTACGAGCAGTACTTC. Its translation: CASSLTTLSSYEQYF.

This chain connects TRBV7-9 to TRBJ1-4; D possibly corresponds to TRBD1 (5 bases). Trimming stripped 5 bases from V and 0 bases from J, with 22 bases between. CDR1 is SEHNR and CDR2 is FQNEAQ in the germline V gene (reference sequence). The length of the CDR3 is 19 residues. CDR3 sequence: CASSPRSGTTPATNEKLFF. CDR3 coding DNA: TGTGCCAGCAGCCCCAGGTCGGGGACCACTCCTGCAACTAATGAAAAACTGTTTTTT.

The chain employs TRBV14 and TRBJ2-7; 9 bases are shared with TRBD2. Germline CDR1 reads SGHDN; CDR2 reads FVKESK. With V trimmed by 8 bases and J by 2 bases, 4 bases remained unmatched. The CDR3 runs 13 residues. The CDR3 bases are TGTGCCAGCTCGGGACTAGCAGCCTACGAGCAGTACTTC. Translated: CASSGLAAYEQYF.

This chain connects TRBV11-3 to TRBJ2-5; perhaps TRBD2 as D (5 bases). V lost 3 bases and J lost 4, with 9 bases in between. The CDR3 has 13 amino acids. The germline gives CDR1 SGHNT, CDR2 YENEEA. CDR3 residues: CASSLRAAETQYF. The CDR3 nucleotides are TGTGCCAGCAGCTTGCGGGCGGCAGAGACCCAGTACTTC. Together with reference TRBV11-3 and TRBJ2-5, the CDR3 gives the full variable domain: EAGVVQSPRYKIIEKKQPVAFWCNPISGHNTLYWYLQNLGQGPELLIRYENEEAVDDSQLPKDRFSAERLKGVDSTLKIQPAELGDSAVYLCASSLRAAETQYFGPGTRLLVL.

The chain combines TRBV19 with TRBJ2-7; possibly TRBD2 for D (6 bases). Trimming cost V 3 bases and J 0 bases, with 9 bases left between them. CDR1 and CDR2 from the germline V gene are LNHDA and SQIVND (reference sequence). This CDR3 spans 14 amino acids. CDR3 in amino acids: CASSIRDFSYEQYF. The DNA for the CDR3 is TGTGCCAGTAGTATTCGGGACTTCTCCTACGAGCAGTACTTC.

V and J are TRBV5-5 and TRBJ2-7; perhaps TRBD2 as D (6 bases). The CDR3 runs to 12 residues. V was cut by 3 bases and J by 4 bases, with 8 bases left in between. Germline V gene data show CDR1 as SGHKS and CDR2 as YYEKEE (reference sequence). The CDR3 spells CASSSGVYEQYF. The CDR3, as DNA: TGTGCCAGCAGCTCGGGGGTATACGAGCAGTACTTC. The whole variable domain, remainder taken from reference TRBV5-5 and TRBJ2-7, is DAGVTQSPTHLIKTRGQQVTLRCSPISGHKSVSWYQQVLGQGPQFIFQYYEKEERGRGNFPDRFSARQFPNYSSELNVNALLLGDSALYLCASSSGVYEQYFGPGTRLTVT.

This sequence joins TRBV6-4 and TRBJ1-6; D ambiguous. Trimming cost V 7 bases and J 10 bases, with 14 bases left between them. The CDR3 runs to 13 residues. The germline gives CDR1 MRHNA, CDR2 SNTAGT. As DNA, the CDR3 is TGTGCCAGCAAAGGTCAGGAGACCTCACCCCTCCACTTT. Its translation: CASKGQETSPLHF.

This chain uses TRBV19 with TRBJ2-7; possible D gene TRBD1, 6 bases. The CDR3 totals 14 residues. CDR1 is LNHDA and CDR2 is SQIVND in the germline V gene (reference sequence). V was pared by 5 bases and J by 4 bases, with 15 bases between. CDR3 sequence reads: CASSAGQKGYEQYF. The CDR3 bases are TGTGCCAGTAGTGCCGGACAGAAGGGGTACGAGCAGTACTTC.

This chain joins TRBV28 and TRBJ1-5; 10 nucleotides match TRBD1. V was pared by 2 bases and J by 7 bases, with 8 bases of the junction left unmatched. CDR1 is MDHEN, CDR2 SYDVKM, per germline. The CDR3 sequence is 16 residues long. CDR3 protein: CASSLHGQGGSQPQHF. The DNA for the CDR3 is TGTGCCAGCAGTTTACACGGACAGGGGGGTTCGCAGCCCCAGCATTTT.

The chain links TRBV5-4 to TRBJ2-5; TRBD2 agrees at 12 bases. J gave up 0 bases and V 4 bases, and 4 bases lay outside the gene matches. Germline CDR1 SGHNT, CDR2 YYREEE (reference sequence). The CDR3 has 16 residues. CDR3 nucleotides: TGTGCCAGCAGCGGCGGGACTAGCGGGTACCAAGAGACCCAGTACTTC. Translation gives CASSGGTSGYQETQYF. The entire variable domain, with the rest obtained from reference TRBV5-4 and TRBJ2-5, is as follows: ETGVTQSPTHLIKTRGQQVTLRCSSQSGHNTVSWYQQALGQGPQFIFQYYREEENGRGNFPPRFSGLQFPNYSSELNVNALELDDSALYLCASSGGTSGYQETQYFGPGTRLLVL.

Here the CDR3 DNA reads TGTGCCAGCAGTCTCGGACAGGGAGGAGGAAACACCATATATTTT. This translates into CASSLGQGGGNTIYF. This chain uses TRBV27 with TRBJ1-3, with 8 positions matching TRBD1. The CDR3 runs to 15 residues. CDR1 MNHEY and CDR2 SMNVEV come from the germline V gene (reference sequence). Germline trimming cut 5 bases from V and 4 bases from J; bases unmatched to any gene: 7.

The rearrangement uses TRBV15 and TRBJ1-5; unclear D gene. V lost 0 bases to trimming and J lost 0 bases, with 18 bases between them. The CDR3 sequence is 19 residues long. CDR1 is LNHNV, CDR2 YYDKDF, per germline (reference sequence). The CDR3 spells CATSRDYGIQLTSNQPQHF. CDR3 nucleotides: TGTGCCACCAGCAGAGATTATGGGATCCAATTAACTAGCAATCAGCCCCAGCATTTT.

This clone was counted only a few times. The gene calls are TRBV30 and TRBJ2-2; 10 nucleotides align to TRBD2. The J segment lost 5 bases and the V segment lost 3 bases, leaving 0 bases of the junction unmatched. The CDR3 is made up of 13 amino acids. CDR1 is GTSNPN and CDR2 is SVGIG in the germline V gene (reference sequence). The DNA for the CDR3 is TGTGCCTGGAGACTAGCGGGGACCGGGGAGCTGTTTTTT. It translates to CAWRLAGTGELFF.

The V call is TRBV5-4, the J call TRBJ1-6, with D possibly being TRBD1 (5 bases). The CDR3 is made up of 15 amino acids. Germline CDR1 SGHNT, CDR2 YYREEE (reference sequence). V shed 4 bases and J shed 7 bases, with 15 bases lying between them. CDR3 in DNA: TGTGCCAGCAGCCCCACAGGATCCGTGAATTCACCCCTCCACTTT. Translation gives CASSPTGSVNSPLHF.

The rearrangement joins TRBV27 to TRBJ2-1; D gene ambiguous. The CDR3 has 13 residues. From germline, CDR1 is MNHEY and CDR2 SMNVEV (reference sequence). V was shortened by 6 bases and J by 4 bases, with 10 bases between the two germline ends. The CDR3 region is CASRTDWYNEQFF. Here the CDR3 DNA reads TGTGCCAGCAGGACCGACTGGTACAATGAGCAGTTCTTC.